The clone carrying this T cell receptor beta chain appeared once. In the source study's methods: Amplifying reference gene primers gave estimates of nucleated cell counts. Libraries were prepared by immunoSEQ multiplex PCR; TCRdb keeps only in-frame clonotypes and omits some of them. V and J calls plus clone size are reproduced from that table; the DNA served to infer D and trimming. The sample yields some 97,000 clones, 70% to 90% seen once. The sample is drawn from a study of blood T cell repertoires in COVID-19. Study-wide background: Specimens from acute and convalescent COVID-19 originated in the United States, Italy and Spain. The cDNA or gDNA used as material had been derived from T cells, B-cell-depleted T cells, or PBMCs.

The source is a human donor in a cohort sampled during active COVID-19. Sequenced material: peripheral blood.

CDR3 bases: TGTGCCAGCAGCTTTGACCTAGCGGCCTTCACCGGGGAGCTGTTTTTT. This encodes CASSFDLAAFTGELFF. The chain carries TRBV7-2 and TRBJ2-2; 7 nucleotides line up with TRBD2. The CDR3 length is 16 residues. Trimming at V came to 3 bases and at J to 4 bases, leaving 8 bases not matched to a gene. CDR1 is SGHTA, CDR2 FQGNSA, per germline.